The present T cell receptor (beta chain) was sequenced within a study of T cell changes during pregnancy in multiple sclerosis. The CDR3 consists of 15 residues. Between the trimmed V and J ends, which lost 6 bases and 4 bases, there was a span of 17 bases. Per the germline V gene, CDR1 is MNHEY and CDR2 is SVGAGI. Libraries were prepared by immunoSEQ multiplex PCR; TCRdb keeps only in-frame clonotypes and omits some of them. Of fewer than 95,000 clones listed, around 92% are singletons. This clone was seen a few times. The V and J genes are TRBV6-5 and TRBJ2-3; weak D call: TRBD2 (7 bases). This sample comprised peripheral blood, obtained in the third trimester of pregnancy. This TCR was sampled from a female donor with multiple sclerosis, enrolled in a pregnancy study. The CDR3 nucleotides are TGTGCCAGCAGGACGCAGGGGAGGGGTGCAGATACGCAGTATTTT. Translated: CASRTQGRGADTQYF.